This T cell receptor beta chain is drawn from a study of cytomegalovirus exposure and HLA in healthy donors. Overall study results and limits: What was likely a sequencing artifact was a cluster of highly shared sequence variants. Altogether, 160 or so TCR beta chains were recorded as cytomegalovirus-associated.

In the case of this clone: Its antigen remains unknown.

PCR employed 60 Vbeta and 13 Jbeta primers. Produced via immunoSEQ multiplex PCR; TCRdb's table is partial and in-frame only. The sample has about 91,000 clones. The source of this sequence is a woman in her 30s in good health and CMV-seronegative. The material sequenced was PBMCs.

CDR3 amino acids: CASRLDLGQNYGYTF. CDR3 DNA: TGTGCCAGCAGACTCGACTTGGGACAGAACTATGGCTACACCTTC. The rearrangement uses TRBV27 and TRBJ1-2; 7 nucleotides align to TRBD1. The CDR3 consists of 15 residues. J lost 2 bases, V lost 6 bases, and 9 bases had no gene match. The germline gives CDR1 MNHEY, CDR2 SMNVEV (reference sequence).